These 18 T cell receptor beta chains were sequenced from one sample in a study of T cell repertoires in cytomegalovirus infection. TCRdb fed the reads into MiXCR, producing one record per CDR3 protein. In the table there are about 740,000 distinct CDR3 sequences, roughly 36% of which are singletons. The sequenced material came from PBMCs. The origin of the receptors is a human donor in good health (CMV status not recorded). Some clones in this sample may be carry-over from other donors' samples.

The chain combines TRBV28 with TRBJ1-2, with D maybe TRBD1 (6 bases). Between the trimmed V and J ends, which lost 6 bases and 7 bases, there was a span of 12 bases. Per germline, CDR1 MDHEN and CDR2 SYDVKM. This CDR3 is built from 12 residues. CDR3 sequence reads: CASRQGFGGYTF. CDR3 sequence (DNA): TGTGCCAGCAGACAGGGTTTCGGTGGCTACACCTTC.

This clonotype was seen at least ten times. J is TRBJ2-7 and V is TRBV6-6; D gene unclear. The CDR3 is 16 residues long. Trimming pared 0 bases from V and 5 bases from J, leaving 17 bases between. CDR1 is MNHNY and CDR2 is SVGAGI in the germline V gene (reference sequence). CDR3 DNA sequence: TGTGCCAGCAGTTACTCGCCCGTGGGGTTGAGCGACGAGCAGTACTTC. Translating gives CASSYSPVGLSDEQYF.

In its sample, this clonotype was seen a few times. The rearrangement links TRBV7-8 to TRBJ2-6; no clear D gene. Germline V gene data show CDR1 as SGHVS and CDR2 as FQNEAQ. Trimming stripped 5 bases from V and 3 bases from J, with 14 bases between. This CDR3 has 16 residues. This CDR3 reads CASSPGWAGGANVLTF. The DNA for the CDR3 is TGTGCCAGCAGCCCGGGCTGGGCCGGTGGGGCCAACGTCCTGACTTTC.

This clonotype came up a few times. J is TRBJ2-7 and V is TRBV6-1, with D unclear. From germline, CDR1 is MNHNS and CDR2 SASEGT. Trimming removed 2 bases from V and 3 bases from J, with 17 bases in between. The CDR3 length is 16 residues. The CDR3 DNA sequence: TGTGCCAGCAGTGAAAAGGTTGCGGACCGATTCTACGAGCAGTACTTC. It codes for CASSEKVADRFYEQYF.

In its sample, this clonotype was seen a few times. This chain links TRBV28 with TRBJ2-7; 7 nucleotides agree with TRBD2. V lost 3 bases and J lost 0; bases outside the gene matches: 5. CDR1 is MDHEN, CDR2 SYDVKM, per germline. CDR3 length: 15 amino acids. Here the CDR3 DNA reads TGTGCCAGCAGTTTGGGGGGGTCCCACTCCTACGAGCAGTACTTC. Its translation: CASSLGGSHSYEQYF. Combining the CDR3 with reference TRBV28 and TRBJ2-7 gives the whole variable domain DVKVTQSSRYLVKRTGEKVFLECVQDMDHENMFWYRQDPGLGLRLIYFSYDVKMKEKGDIPEGYSVSREKKERFSLILESASTNQTSMYLCASSLGGSHSYEQYFGPGTRLTVT.

The J gene is TRBJ1-2, the V gene TRBV14; D is unresolved. Per germline, CDR1 SGHDN and CDR2 FVKESK. CDR3 size: 14 residues. Trimming cost V 0 bases and J 3 bases, with 8 bases left between them. As DNA, the CDR3 is TGTGCCAGCAGCCAAGAATGGGGTTACTATGGCTACACCTTC. It is translated as CASSQEWGYYGYTF.

The gene calls are TRBV27 and TRBJ1-2, with D maybe TRBD1 (5 bases). Germline-derived CDR1 and CDR2 are MNHEY and SMNVEV (reference sequence). This CDR3 spans 13 amino acids. Trimming stripped 8 bases from V and 2 bases from J, with 12 bases between. The DNA of the CDR3 is TGTGCCAGCCGGGACGGAAAGAACTATGGCTACACCTTC. This encodes CASRDGKNYGYTF.

The gene calls are TRBV7-2 and TRBJ1-3; perhaps TRBD1 as D (5 bases). Germline V CDR1 and CDR2: SGHTA, FQGNSA. Trimming pared 6 bases from V and 0 bases from J, leaving 9 bases between. The CDR3 is 14 amino acids. The CDR3 sequence: CASRTARSGNTIYF. CDR3 in DNA: TGTGCCAGCAGGACAGCCCGCTCTGGAAACACCATATATTTT.

This clonotype was recorded a few times. The chain employs TRBV6-5 and TRBJ1-1, with a possible D match to TRBD1 (6 bases). V lost 1 base, J lost 5 bases, and 8 bases lay in between. The CDR3 contains 13 residues. Germline V lookup: CDR1 MNHEY, CDR2 SVGAGI. In DNA form, the CDR3 reads TGTGCCAGCAGTTACTTCAGGGGAACTGAAGCTTTCTTT. Protein: CASSYFRGTEAFF.

V is TRBV7-6 and J is TRBJ1-1; D is possibly TRBD1 (5 bases). The CDR3 consists of 16 residues. CDR1 and CDR2 (germline): SGHVS, FNYEAQ. Trimming left V 4 bases short and J 1 base short, with 16 bases between. The DNA of the CDR3 is TGTGCCAGCAGCTCCCCCCCGGGACGGGGGAACACTGAAGCTTTCTTT. As protein: CASSSPPGRGNTEAFF.

This clonotype was seen only once. This chain links TRBV28 with TRBJ2-5; 11 bases are shared with TRBD2. The trim removed 6 bases at V and 6 bases at J, leaving 9 bases unmatched. The CDR3 runs to 15 residues. Germline lookup yields CDR1 MDHEN and CDR2 SYDVKM. CDR3 region: CASRDTSGSQKTQYF. The CDR3 nucleotides read TGTGCCAGCAGGGACACTAGCGGGAGTCAGAAGACCCAGTACTTC.

V usage is TRBV12-3 or TRBV12-4 and J usage is TRBJ1-1; unclear D gene. CDR3 length: 13 amino acids. The ends were cut back, 6 bases at V and 5 bases at J, with 13 bases in the middle. The CDR3 region is CASRYKSGTEAFF. The CDR3 DNA reads TGTGCCAGCAGGTATAAGTCCGGGACTGAAGCTTTCTTT.

The rearrangement joins TRBV15 to TRBJ1-5; tentatively, D is TRBD1 (5 bases). Germline CDR1 reads LNHNV; CDR2 reads YYDKDF (reference sequence). V was shortened by 0 bases and J by 5 bases, with 11 bases between the two germline ends. The CDR3 has 15 residues. The DNA of the CDR3 is TGTGCCACCAGCAGAGAGGGGGTCATAGATCAGCCCCAGCATTTT. Its protein product is CATSREGVIDQPQHF.

The chain recombines TRBV20-1 with TRBJ1-2, with 10 bases aligning to TRBD1. CDR1 DFQATT and CDR2 SNEGSKA come from the germline V gene (reference sequence). This CDR3 comprises 13 residues. J gave up 4 bases and V 4 bases, and 3 bases lay outside the gene matches. Here the CDR3 reads CSAKRDRGYGYTF. CDR3 in DNA: TGCAGTGCTAAACGGGACAGGGGCTATGGCTACACCTTC.

This chain connects TRBV7-2 to TRBJ2-5; TRBD1 is a possible D gene (6 bases). CDR1 is SGHTA and CDR2 is FQGNSA in the germline V gene. The CDR3 sequence is 15 residues long. V lost 1 base and J 1 base, leaving 10 bases between the germline ends. CDR3 DNA: TGTGCCAGCAGCTTAGGCCAGGGGACCCAAGAGACCCAGTACTTC. Amino acid sequence: CASSLGQGTQETQYF.

This clonotype was detected only a few times. The V and J genes are TRBV6-4 and TRBJ1-5; unclear D gene. V was pared by 0 bases and J by 4 bases, with 16 bases between. The CDR3 totals 17 residues. Germline V gene data show CDR1 as MRHNA and CDR2 as SNTAGT. CDR3 in amino acids: CASSDSVRTEANQPQHF. The CDR3 DNA reads TGTGCCAGCAGTGACTCGGTCAGGACTGAAGCAAATCAGCCCCAGCATTTT.

This chain connects TRBV5-4 to TRBJ2-7, with D perhaps TRBD1 or TRBD2 (5 bases each). The V end lost 2 bases, the J end lost 2 bases, and 14 bases lay between the germline ends. The CDR3 has 15 residues. Germline values: CDR1 SGHNT, CDR2 YYREEE (reference sequence). The CDR3 reads CASSFMGRRPYEQYF. As DNA, the CDR3 is TGTGCCAGCAGCTTTATGGGACGCCGACCCTACGAGCAGTACTTC.

This clonotype came up many times. The rearrangement uses TRBV20-1 and TRBJ2-5; D is perhaps TRBD1 or TRBD2 (5 bases each). This CDR3 has 10 residues. With 6 bases removed from V and 4 bases from J, the gap between germline ends came to 6 bases. Germline values: CDR1 DFQATT, CDR2 SNEGSKA (reference sequence). The CDR3 bases are TGCAGTGCGGGGGTAGAGACCCAGTACTTC. Encoded protein: CSAGVETQYF.